This passage covers 30 T cell receptor beta chains from one sample sequenced in a study of blood T cell repertoires in COVID-19. TCRdb's table, derived via immunoSEQ multiplex PCR, lists solely in-frame clones and lacks some. The sample records 160,000 or so clones, roughly 90% being singletons. Material for sequencing was peripheral blood. The source is a man between 60 and 70 years old with acute or convalescent COVID-19.

The chain joins TRBV7-6 to TRBJ1-2; 7 nucleotides match TRBD1. The V and J ends lost 4 bases and 1 base, in that order; junction bases with no gene match: 12. Germline V gene lookup returns CDR1 SGHVS and CDR2 FNYEAQ. This CDR3 has 17 residues. The CDR3 bases are TGTGCCAGCAGCTATATCTATGAGGGGGCGCGTAACTATGGCTACACCTTC. Encoded protein: CASSYIYEGARNYGYTF.

V is TRBV9 and J is TRBJ2-1, with TRBD2 matching 7 bases. Germline CDR1 and CDR2: SGDLS and YYNGEE. V shed 3 bases and J 9 bases; nucleotides not matched to a gene: 6. CDR3 length: 13 amino acids. The CDR3 sequence: CASSETAGVEQFF. In nucleotides, the CDR3 is TGTGCCAGCAGCGAGACCGCGGGGGTTGAGCAGTTCTTC.

This chain uses TRBV6-5 with TRBJ1-6, with a tentative D call TRBD1 (5 bases). The germline V gene has CDR1 MNHEY and CDR2 SVGAGI. CDR3 size: 15 residues. The V end lost 4 bases, the J end lost 7 bases, and 14 bases lay between the germline ends. The CDR3 sequence: CASSLSLQANSPLHF. CDR3 coding DNA: TGTGCCAGCAGTTTGTCATTACAGGCCAATTCACCCCTCCACTTT.

The CDR3 region has the DNA TGTGCCAGTAGTATAGGGGGGGGTAGAGGCAATGAGCAGTTCTTC. This translates into CASSIGGGRGNEQFF. This sequence joins TRBV19 and TRBJ2-1, with 7 bases fitting TRBD2. This CDR3 has 15 amino acids. Germline CDR1 LNHDA, CDR2 SQIVND (reference sequence). V shed 1 base and J 6 bases; nucleotides not matched to a gene: 6. The full variable domain, completed using reference TRBV19 and TRBJ2-1, is DGGITQSPKYLFRKEGQNVTLSCEQNLNHDAMYWYRQDPGQGLRLIYYSQIVNDFQKGDIAEGYSVSREKKESFPLTVTSAQKNPTAFYLCASSIGGGRGNEQFFGPGTRLTVL.

The CDR3 sequence: CATSISGWTEAFF. Here the CDR3 DNA reads TGTGCCACCAGCATCTCGGGGTGGACTGAAGCTTTCTTT. The chain recombines TRBV15 with TRBJ1-1; D gene ambiguous. Trimming took 4 bases from V and 5 from J, leaving 11 bases between them. CDR3 length equals 13 residues. In germline, CDR1 is LNHNV, CDR2 YYDKDF (reference sequence). The full variable domain, rest sourced from reference TRBV15 and TRBJ1-1, is DAMVIQNPRYQVTQFGKPVTLSCSQTLNHNVMYWYQQKSSQAPKLLFHYYDKDFNNEADTPDNFQSRRPNTSFCFLDIRSPGLGDTAMYLCATSISGWTEAFFGQGTRLTVV.

V is TRBV6-5 and J is TRBJ1-3; 7 bases are shared with TRBD1. The CDR3 spans 15 residues. V shed 6 bases, J shed 2 bases, and the junction held 7 bases outside the gene matches. In germline, CDR1 is MNHEY, CDR2 SVGAGI. The CDR3 loop reads CASRTDDRAGNTIYF. The CDR3 region has the DNA TGTGCCAGCAGAACAGACGACAGGGCTGGAAACACCATATATTTT.

The chain combines TRBV5-1 with TRBJ2-7; maybe TRBD1 (5 bases). CDR1 is SGHRS, CDR2 YFSETQ, per germline. Trimming took off 3 bases at V and 5 bases at J, with 15 bases between the two ends. This CDR3 region has 14 residues. CDR3 amino acids: CASSYQGGGNEQYF. The DNA of the CDR3 is TGCGCCAGCAGCTACCAGGGTGGTGGGAACGAGCAGTACTTC.

The V and J genes are TRBV12-5 and TRBJ2-1; tentative D call: TRBD1 (6 bases). Germline V lookup: CDR1 LGHNT, CDR2 FRNRAP. The CDR3 is made up of 18 amino acids. V was pared by 0 bases and J by 10 bases, with 25 bases between. This CDR3 is CASGLVQGGSPGGWEQFF. The CDR3 region has the DNA TGTGCTAGTGGTTTGGTACAAGGGGGTTCACCAGGTGGATGGGAGCAGTTCTTC.

Only one count was recorded for this clone. V gene TRBV6-1 combines with J gene TRBJ2-5, with D tentatively TRBD2 (5 bases). Per the germline V gene, CDR1 is MNHNS and CDR2 is SASEGT. The CDR3 is 16 amino acids. Between the trimmed V and J ends, which lost 4 bases and 5 bases, there was a span of 20 bases. The CDR3 DNA is TGTGCCAGCAGTGGTCCGGGAAACCTCATGGGGGAGACCCAGTACTTC. This codes for CASSGPGNLMGETQYF.

The V and J genes are TRBV12-5 and TRBJ1-1; D may be TRBD1 (6 bases). This CDR3 is 13 amino acids long. Germline loops: CDR1 LGHNT, CDR2 FRNRAP. V was shortened by 9 bases and J by 0 bases, with 11 bases between the two germline ends. CDR3 in DNA: TGTGCTAGCCGCGGACAGATGAACACTGAAGCTTTCTTT. Its translation: CASRGQMNTEAFF.

The CDR3 here is CAISEAGILLGSPLHF. CDR3 DNA sequence: TGTGCCATCAGTGAGGCGGGGATCCTGCTCGGTTCACCCCTCCACTTT. The chain recombines TRBV10-3 with TRBJ1-6; D not certain. With 2 bases removed from V and 9 bases from J, the gap between germline ends came to 17 bases. This CDR3 has 16 amino acids. Germline CDR1 is ENHRY and CDR2 is SYGVKD.

This rearrangement joins TRBV4-3 to TRBJ1-1; D call uncertain. The CDR3 runs to 12 residues. Germline V gene data show CDR1 as LGHNA and CDR2 as YSLEER. Trimming left V 3 bases short and J 1 base short, with 3 bases between. This CDR3 reads CASSHWNTEAFF. CDR3 nucleotides: TGCGCCAGCAGCCACTGGAACACTGAAGCTTTCTTT.

The chain links TRBV30 to TRBJ1-1, with D maybe TRBD1 (6 bases). Trimming removed 8 bases from V and 11 bases from J, with 24 bases in between. In germline, CDR1 is GTSNPN, CDR2 SVGIG (reference sequence). The CDR3 spans 13 residues. The CDR3 region is CALVRDRPRSAFF. The CDR3 coding sequence is TGTGCCCTAGTACGAGACAGGCCACGTTCTGCTTTCTTT.

The chain couples TRBV12-1 to TRBJ2-3; the table gives TRBD2 as D, unverified against the DNA. TRBV12-1 is a pseudogene segment. The length of the CDR3 is 18 residues. CDR3 DNA sequence: TGTGCCAGCAGCTCCGGCCTTCGGGGAGCGGGGGATACAGATACGCAGTATTTT. The encoded protein is CASSSGLRGAGDTDTQYF.

This rearrangement joins TRBV30 to TRBJ1-1, with 7 bases lining up with TRBD1. The germline gives CDR1 GTSNPN, CDR2 SVGIG (reference sequence). The CDR3 spans 12 residues. V lost 0 bases and J lost 11; bases outside the gene matches: 6. In DNA, the CDR3 is TGTGCCTGGAGTGTGACAGGGTCTGTCGCTTTCTTT. Encoded protein: CAWSVTGSVAFF.

The chain recombines TRBV30 with TRBJ2-3, with D possibly matching TRBD2 (6 bases). This CDR3 has 15 amino acids. In germline, CDR1 is GTSNPN, CDR2 SVGIG (reference sequence). Trimming took off 3 bases at V and 1 base at J, with 14 bases between the two ends. CDR3 amino acids: CAWRPRDSRTDTQYF. For the CDR3, the DNA is TGTGCCTGGAGACCTCGGGACTCCCGCACAGATACGCAGTATTTT. Complete variable domain (other parts from reference TRBV30 and TRBJ2-3): SQTIHQWPATLVQPVGSPLSLECTVEGTSNPNLYWYRQAAGRGLQLLFYSVGIGQISSEVPQNLSASRPQDRQFILSSKKLLLSDSGFYLCAWRPRDSRTDTQYFGPGTRLTVL.

The chain is built from TRBV4-2 and TRBJ1-1; 8 bases fit TRBD1. Trimming removed 2 bases from V and 7 bases from J; junction bases left unmatched: 0. The length of the CDR3 is 12 residues. Looked up from germline, CDR1 is LGHNA and CDR2 is YNFKEQ. The CDR3, as DNA: TGTGCCAGCAGCCAAACAGGGGGTGAAGCTTTCTTT. Its translation: CASSQTGGEAFF.

This clone was recorded only once. The V and J genes are TRBV9 and TRBJ1-2, with no clear D. V was pared by 0 bases and J by 8 bases, with 8 bases between. The CDR3 extends over 12 amino acids. Germline assignment: CDR1 SGDLS and CDR2 YYNGEE. CDR3 sequence (DNA): TGTGCCAGCAGCGTAGAGGAGCGCGGCTACACCTTC. It translates to CASSVEERGYTF.

This chain joins TRBV6-5 and TRBJ2-1; 10 nucleotides match TRBD2. V shed 7 bases, J shed 4 bases, and the junction held 7 bases outside the gene matches. Germline V gene lookup returns CDR1 MNHEY and CDR2 SVGAGI. The CDR3 sequence is 15 residues long. CDR3 residues: CASNTRAGGYNEQFF. The CDR3 DNA reads as TGTGCCAGCAATACTCGAGCGGGGGGGTACAATGAGCAGTTCTTC.

The gene calls are TRBV2 and TRBJ2-6; D unresolved. The CDR3 is 14 residues long. The V end lost 6 bases, the J end lost 0 bases, and 6 bases lay between the germline ends. From germline, CDR1 is SNHLY and CDR2 FYNNEI. In DNA, the CDR3 is TGTGCCAGCAGCGGTGACTCTGGGGCCAACGTCCTGACTTTC. This sequence encodes CASSGDSGANVLTF.

This chain's CDR3 is CASSLVGRKETQYF. The CDR3 DNA reads as TGTGCCAGCAGCTTGGTTGGCAGAAAAGAGACCCAGTACTTC. This rearrangement joins TRBV5-6 to TRBJ2-5; D is unclear. CDR3 length: 14 amino acids. Germline assignment: CDR1 SGHDT and CDR2 YYEEEE. The V gene lost 0 bases and the J gene lost 3 bases, with 9 bases spanning the gap. Full variable domain (remainder filled in from reference TRBV5-6 and TRBJ2-5): DAGVTQSPTHLIKTRGQQVTLRCSPKSGHDTVSWYQQALGQGPQFIFQYYEEEERQRGNFPDRFSGHQFPNYSSELNVNALLLGDSALYLCASSLVGRKETQYFGPGTRLLVL.

The chain is built from TRBV30 and TRBJ1-2; 10 bases match TRBD1. The CDR3 runs 14 residues. V shed 3 bases and J 3 bases; nucleotides not matched to a gene: 4. Germline CDR1 and CDR2: GTSNPN and SVGIG (reference sequence). CDR3 bases: TGTGCCTGGAGCCGGGACAGGGGATACTATGGCTACACCTTC. This codes for CAWSRDRGYYGYTF.

This clone was found once. The J gene is TRBJ1-2, the V gene TRBV3-1 (or the pseudogene TRBV3-2); no definite D call. Trimming shortened V by 1 base and J by 1 base, and 7 bases separated the two germline ends. Germline lookup yields CDR1 LGHDT and CDR2 YNNKEL (reference sequence). The CDR3 extends over 14 amino acids. CDR3 in amino acids: CASSQVSVNYGYTF. CDR3 nucleotides: TGTGCCAGCAGCCAAGTATCAGTTAACTATGGCTACACCTTC.

The chain joins TRBV7-2 to TRBJ1-4, with D possibly being TRBD1 (5 bases). This CDR3 is built from 14 residues. The germline CDR1 and CDR2 sequences are SGHTA and FQGNSA. Trimming took off 2 bases at V and 7 bases at J, with 11 bases between the two ends. CDR3 nucleotides: TGTGCCAGCAGCTTAAACAGGAACAGTGAAAAACTGTTTTTT. It yields the protein CASSLNRNSEKLFF.

This sequence joins TRBV5-6 and TRBJ1-5; D possibly corresponds to TRBD1 (5 bases). The CDR3 covers 12 residues. Germline CDR1 reads SGHDT; CDR2 reads YYEEEE. V was clipped by 4 bases and J by 11 bases, with 13 bases between them. The CDR3 DNA is TGTGCCAGCAGCCCCCGGGGGGGGTCCCAGCATTTT. Translation: CASSPRGGSQHF. Full variable domain (outside the CDR3, taken from reference TRBV5-6 and TRBJ1-5): DAGVTQSPTHLIKTRGQQVTLRCSPKSGHDTVSWYQQALGQGPQFIFQYYEEEERQRGNFPDRFSGHQFPNYSSELNVNALLLGDSALYLCASSPRGGSQHFGDGTRLSIL.

The chain joins TRBV27 to TRBJ1-5; 9 positions match TRBD1. This CDR3 contains 15 residues. Germline V lookup: CDR1 MNHEY, CDR2 SMNVEV (reference sequence). V shed 4 bases and J 3 bases; nucleotides not matched to a gene: 4. CDR3 bases: TGTGCCAGCAGTTCCGGGACAGGGTTCAATCAGCCCCAGCATTTT. It encodes CASSSGTGFNQPQHF.

The CDR3 DNA reads TGTGCCAGCAGCTTGGGCGGGGGGGCCGGCAATGAGCAGTTCTTC. Translated: CASSLGGGAGNEQFF. The chain uses TRBV5-6 and TRBJ2-1; 9 bases fit TRBD2. Germline trimming cut 0 bases from V and 6 bases from J; bases unmatched to any gene: 4. Germline CDR1 and CDR2: SGHDT and YYEEEE. The CDR3 is 15 amino acids.

In its sample, this clone was seen once. The rearrangement joins TRBV2 to TRBJ1-2; no definite D call. The germline V gene has CDR1 SNHLY and CDR2 FYNNEI. The length of the CDR3 is 15 residues. Trimming stripped 7 bases from V and 0 bases from J, with 15 bases between. CDR3 nucleotides: TGTGCCAGCACTCCGCAGACTCAAGCTAACTATGGCTACACCTTC. It yields the protein CASTPQTQANYGYTF.

This sequence joins TRBV30 and TRBJ1-6; 8 bases agree with TRBD1. Germline V lookup: CDR1 GTSNPN, CDR2 SVGIG (reference sequence). Trimming cost V 4 bases and J 8 bases; bases outside gene matches: 7. The CDR3 is 14 residues long. CDR3 coding DNA: TGTGCCTGGACCCCGGGACAGGCTCATTCACCCCTCCACTTT. It codes for CAWTPGQAHSPLHF.

The chain recombines TRBV12-5 with TRBJ1-5; the D is unclear. Trimming took off 6 bases at V and 0 bases at J, with 9 bases between the two ends. This CDR3 is built from 14 residues. The germline gives CDR1 LGHNT, CDR2 FRNRAP. The CDR3 protein is CASGWRASNQPQHF. CDR3 DNA sequence: TGTGCTAGTGGATGGAGGGCTAGCAATCAGCCCCAGCATTTT.